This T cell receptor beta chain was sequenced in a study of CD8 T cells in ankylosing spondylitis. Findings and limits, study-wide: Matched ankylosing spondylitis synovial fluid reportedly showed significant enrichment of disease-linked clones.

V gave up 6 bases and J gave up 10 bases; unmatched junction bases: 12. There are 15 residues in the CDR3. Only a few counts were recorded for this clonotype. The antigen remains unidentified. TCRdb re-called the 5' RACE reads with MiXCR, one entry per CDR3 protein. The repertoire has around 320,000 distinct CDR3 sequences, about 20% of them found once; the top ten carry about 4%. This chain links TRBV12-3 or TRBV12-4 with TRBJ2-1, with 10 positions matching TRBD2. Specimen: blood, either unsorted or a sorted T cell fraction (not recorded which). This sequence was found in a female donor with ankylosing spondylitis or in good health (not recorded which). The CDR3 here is CASRIAGGPSPEQFF. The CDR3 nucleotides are TGTGCCAGCAGGATAGCGGGAGGCCCGTCCCCGGAGCAGTTCTTC.